Sequencing of this T cell receptor beta chain was carried out in a study of shared clonotypes between healthy human individuals. Study in general: CD4 naive cells filled three plates per donor, CD4 memory three, CD8 naive two and CD8 memory one.

This CDR3 comprises 14 residues. V was pared by 5 bases and J by 0 bases, with 10 bases between. Germline CDR1 SGHVS, CDR2 FQNEAQ. TCRdb's table, derived via immunoSEQ multiplex PCR, lists solely in-frame clones and lacks some. The data show approximately 2.1 million clones, over 90% seen once. Input material: naive CD4+ T cells from PBMCs. Subset described: CD45RA+ positively selected. The rearrangement joins TRBV7-8 to TRBJ2-5, with D perhaps TRBD1 (5 bases). The sequence was obtained from a man aged 18 to 29 in good health. Some clones in this sample may be carry-over from other donors' samples. The CDR3 DNA follows: TGTGCCAGCAGCCCGCGGACAAACCAAGAGACCCAGTACTTC. The encoded protein is CASSPRTNQETQYF. Supplemented by reference TRBV7-8 and TRBJ2-5, the full variable domain reads GAGVSQSPRYKVAKRGQDVALRCDPISGHVSLFWYQQALGQGPEFLTYFQNEAQLDKSGLPSDRFFAERPEGSVSTLKIQRTQQEDSAVYLCASSPRTNQETQYFGPGTRLLVL.